This T cell receptor (beta chain) was sequenced for a study of blood T cell repertoires in COVID-19. Across the study: Acute and convalescent COVID-19 samples came from the United States, Italy and Spain.

In the study's own analysis: From reference gene primer amplification, estimates of nucleated cell counts were derived. Data came from immunoSEQ multiplex PCR; TCRdb stores just in-frame clones and leaves some out. V, J and clone size reflect that table, while D and trimming were determined from the DNA. The data hold over 200,000 clones, with 88% observed a single time. The specimen was peripheral blood. This sequence originates from a woman aged 25 to 39 with acute or convalescent COVID-19.

The CDR3 DNA reads TGTGCCAGCAGTCCCGCCCTGTCTAGCGGGAGTTATGAGCAGTTCTTC. Translating gives CASSPALSSGSYEQFF. This rearrangement joins TRBV27 to TRBJ2-1; 10 bases align to TRBD2. From germline, CDR1 is MNHEY and CDR2 SMNVEV (reference sequence). CDR3 size: 16 residues. The V and J ends lost 5 bases and 8 bases, in that order; junction bases with no gene match: 12.